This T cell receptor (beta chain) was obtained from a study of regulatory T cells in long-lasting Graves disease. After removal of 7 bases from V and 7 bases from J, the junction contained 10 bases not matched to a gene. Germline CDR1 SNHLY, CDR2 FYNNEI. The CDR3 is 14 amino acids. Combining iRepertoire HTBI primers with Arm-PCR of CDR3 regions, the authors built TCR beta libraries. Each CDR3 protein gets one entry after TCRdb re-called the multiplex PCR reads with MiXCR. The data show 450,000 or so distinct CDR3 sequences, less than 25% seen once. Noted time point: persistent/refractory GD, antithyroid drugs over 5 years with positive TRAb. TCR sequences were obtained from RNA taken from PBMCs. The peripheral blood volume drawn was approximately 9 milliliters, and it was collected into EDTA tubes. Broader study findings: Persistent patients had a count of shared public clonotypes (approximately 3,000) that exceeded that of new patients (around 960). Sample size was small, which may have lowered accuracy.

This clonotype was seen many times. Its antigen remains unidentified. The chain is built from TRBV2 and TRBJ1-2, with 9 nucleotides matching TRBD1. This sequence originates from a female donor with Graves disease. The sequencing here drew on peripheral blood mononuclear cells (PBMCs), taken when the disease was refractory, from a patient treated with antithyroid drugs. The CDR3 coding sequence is TGTGCCAGCATGCCGGGACAGGGTTACGGTGGCTACACCTTC. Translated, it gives CASMPGQGYGGYTF.